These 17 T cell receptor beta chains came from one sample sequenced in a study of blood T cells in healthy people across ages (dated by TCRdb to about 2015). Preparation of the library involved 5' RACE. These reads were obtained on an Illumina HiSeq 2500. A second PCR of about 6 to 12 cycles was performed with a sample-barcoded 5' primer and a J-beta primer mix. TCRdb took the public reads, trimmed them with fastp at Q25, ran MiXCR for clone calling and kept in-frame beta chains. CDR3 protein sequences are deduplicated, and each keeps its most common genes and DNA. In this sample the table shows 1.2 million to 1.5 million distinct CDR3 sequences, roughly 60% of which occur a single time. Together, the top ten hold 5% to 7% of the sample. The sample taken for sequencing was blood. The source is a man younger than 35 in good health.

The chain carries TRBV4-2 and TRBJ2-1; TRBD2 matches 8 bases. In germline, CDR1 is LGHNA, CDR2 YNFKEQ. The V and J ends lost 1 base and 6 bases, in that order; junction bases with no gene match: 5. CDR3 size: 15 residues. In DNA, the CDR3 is TGTGCCAGCAGCCAAGTTTTAGCGGGGAGCAATGAGCAGTTCTTC. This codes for CASSQVLAGSNEQFF.

The DNA of the CDR3 is TGCAGCGTTCACGGGTGGGACAGGGGGCTTGGCTACACCTTC. Translated: CSVHGWDRGLGYTF. The chain is built from TRBV29-1 and TRBJ1-2; 12 positions agree with TRBD1. The V gene's germline CDR1 is SQVTM and CDR2 ANQGSEA. CDR3 length: 14 residues. The trim removed 5 bases at V and 7 bases at J, leaving 8 bases unmatched.

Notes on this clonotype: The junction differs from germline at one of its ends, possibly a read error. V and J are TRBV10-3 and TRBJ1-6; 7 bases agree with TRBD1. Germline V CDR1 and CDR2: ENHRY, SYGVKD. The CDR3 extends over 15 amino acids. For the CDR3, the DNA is TGTGCCATCAGTCAGTCACAGGGGCACAATTCACCCCTCCACTTT. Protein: CAISQSQGHNSPLHF.

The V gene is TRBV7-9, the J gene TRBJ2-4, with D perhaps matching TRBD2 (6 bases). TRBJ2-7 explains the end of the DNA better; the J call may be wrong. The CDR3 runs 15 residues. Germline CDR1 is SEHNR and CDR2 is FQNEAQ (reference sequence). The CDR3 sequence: CASSLGREYPYEQYF. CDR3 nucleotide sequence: TGTGCCAGCAGCTTAGGTCGGGAGTACCCCTACGAGCAGTACTTC.

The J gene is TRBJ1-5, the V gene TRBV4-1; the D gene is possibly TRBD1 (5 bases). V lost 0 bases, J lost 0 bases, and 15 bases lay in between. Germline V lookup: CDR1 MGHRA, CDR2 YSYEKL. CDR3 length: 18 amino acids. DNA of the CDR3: TGCGCCAGCAGCCAAGAGGTAGGGGTGGGATATAGCAATCAGCCCCAGCATTTT. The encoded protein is CASSQEVGVGYSNQPQHF.

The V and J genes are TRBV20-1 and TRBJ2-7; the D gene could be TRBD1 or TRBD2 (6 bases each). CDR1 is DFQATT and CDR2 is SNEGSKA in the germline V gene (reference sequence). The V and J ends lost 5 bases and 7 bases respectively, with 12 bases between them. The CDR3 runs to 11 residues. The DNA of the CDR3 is TGCAGTGCTCCTTGGGGGGCGGAGCAGTACTTC. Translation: CSAPWGAEQYF.

The CDR3 here is CASSYSTGGHNEKLFF. The CDR3 DNA is TGTGCCAGCAGTTACTCGACCGGGGGCCATAATGAAAAACTGTTTTTT. This chain joins TRBV6-5 and TRBJ1-4; possible D gene TRBD1, 6 bases. Germline values: CDR1 MNHEY, CDR2 SVGAGI. This CDR3 contains 16 residues. Trimming pared 0 bases from V and 4 bases from J, leaving 12 bases between.

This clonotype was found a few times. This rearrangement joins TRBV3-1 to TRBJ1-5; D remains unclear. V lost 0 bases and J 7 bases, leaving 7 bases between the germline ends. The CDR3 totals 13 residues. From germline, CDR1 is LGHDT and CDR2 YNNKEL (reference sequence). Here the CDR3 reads CASSQDRYQPQHF. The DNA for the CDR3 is TGTGCCAGCAGCCAAGATAGATACCAGCCCCAGCATTTT.

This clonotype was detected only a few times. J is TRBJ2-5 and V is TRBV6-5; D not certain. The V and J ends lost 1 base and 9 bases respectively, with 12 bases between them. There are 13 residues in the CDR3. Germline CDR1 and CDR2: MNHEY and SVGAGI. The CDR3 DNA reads TGTGCCAGCAGTTACTACTCCCGTGAGGCCCAGTACTTC. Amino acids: CASSYYSREAQYF.

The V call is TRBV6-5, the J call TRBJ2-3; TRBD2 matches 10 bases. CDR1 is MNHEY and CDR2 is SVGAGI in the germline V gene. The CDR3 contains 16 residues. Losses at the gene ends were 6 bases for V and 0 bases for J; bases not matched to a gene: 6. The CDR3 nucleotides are TGTGCCAGCAGCAGCCAGACTAGCGGGAGCACAGATACGCAGTATTTT. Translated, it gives CASSSQTSGSTDTQYF.

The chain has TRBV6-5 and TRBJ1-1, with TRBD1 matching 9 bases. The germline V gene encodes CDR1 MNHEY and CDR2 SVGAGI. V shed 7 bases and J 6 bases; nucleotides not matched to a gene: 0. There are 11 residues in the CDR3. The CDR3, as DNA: TGTGCCAGCAACAGGGGGCCTGAAGCTTTCTTT. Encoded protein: CASNRGPEAFF.

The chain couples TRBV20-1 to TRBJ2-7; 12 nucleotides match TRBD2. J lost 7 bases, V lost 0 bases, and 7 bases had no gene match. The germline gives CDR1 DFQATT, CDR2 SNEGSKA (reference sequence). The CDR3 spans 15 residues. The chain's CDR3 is CSARDLPGLAGEQYF. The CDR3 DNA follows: TGCAGTGCTAGAGATTTACCGGGACTAGCGGGTGAGCAGTACTTC.

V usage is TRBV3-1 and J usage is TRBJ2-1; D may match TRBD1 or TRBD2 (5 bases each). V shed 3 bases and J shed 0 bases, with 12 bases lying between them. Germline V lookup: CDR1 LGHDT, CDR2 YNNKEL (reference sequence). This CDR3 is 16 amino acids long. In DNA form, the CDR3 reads TGTGCCAGCAGCCACCGAGGGGTGTCCTCCTACAATGAGCAGTTCTTC. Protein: CASSHRGVSSYNEQFF.

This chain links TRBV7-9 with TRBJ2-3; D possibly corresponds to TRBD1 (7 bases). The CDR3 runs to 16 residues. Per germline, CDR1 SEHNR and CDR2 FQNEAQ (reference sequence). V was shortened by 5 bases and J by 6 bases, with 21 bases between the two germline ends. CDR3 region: CASSPAEGAFGDTQYF. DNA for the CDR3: TGTGCCAGCAGCCCAGCGGAGGGGGCCTTCGGGGATACGCAGTATTTT.

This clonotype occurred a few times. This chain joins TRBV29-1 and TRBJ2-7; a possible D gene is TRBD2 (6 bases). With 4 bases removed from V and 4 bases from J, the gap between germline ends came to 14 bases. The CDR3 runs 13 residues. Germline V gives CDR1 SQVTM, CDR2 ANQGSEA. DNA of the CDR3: TGCAGCGTTGTATTAGGCGGGGATTACGAGCAGTACTTC. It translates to CSVVLGGDYEQYF.

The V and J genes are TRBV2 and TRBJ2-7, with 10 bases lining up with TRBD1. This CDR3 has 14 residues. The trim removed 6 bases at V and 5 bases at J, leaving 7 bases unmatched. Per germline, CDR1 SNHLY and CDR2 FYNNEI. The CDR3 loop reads CASSGGQGVDEQYF. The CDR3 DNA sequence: TGTGCCAGCAGCGGAGGACAGGGGGTCGACGAGCAGTACTTC.

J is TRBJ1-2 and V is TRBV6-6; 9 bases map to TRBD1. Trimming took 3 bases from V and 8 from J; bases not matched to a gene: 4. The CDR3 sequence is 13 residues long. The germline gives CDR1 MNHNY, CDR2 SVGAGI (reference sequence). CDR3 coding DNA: TGTGCCAGCAGTTATCGACAGGGGGAAGGCTACACCTTC. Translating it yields CASSYRQGEGYTF.